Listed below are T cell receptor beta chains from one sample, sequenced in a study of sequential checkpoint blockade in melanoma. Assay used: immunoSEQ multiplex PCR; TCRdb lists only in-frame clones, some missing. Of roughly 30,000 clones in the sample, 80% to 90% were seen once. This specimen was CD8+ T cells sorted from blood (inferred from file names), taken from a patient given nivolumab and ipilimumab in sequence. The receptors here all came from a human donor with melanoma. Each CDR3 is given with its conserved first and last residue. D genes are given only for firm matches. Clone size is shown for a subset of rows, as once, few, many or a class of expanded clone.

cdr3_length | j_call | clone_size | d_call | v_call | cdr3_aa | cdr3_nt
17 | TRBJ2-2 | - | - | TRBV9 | CASRDRQADSNTGELFF | TGTGCCAGCAGGGACCGACAGGCGGATTCGAACACCGGGGAGCTGTTTTTT
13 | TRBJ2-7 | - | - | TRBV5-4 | CASSFDGPHEQYF | TGTGCCAGCAGCTTTGATGGGCCCCACGAGCAGTACTTC
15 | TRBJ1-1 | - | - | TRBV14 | CASSQRATRKTEAFF | TGTGCCAGCAGCCAGAGAGCCACCCGAAAGACTGAAGCTTTCTTT
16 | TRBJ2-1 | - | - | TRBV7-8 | CASSLELQGSYNEQFF | TGTGCCAGCAGCTTAGAGTTGCAGGGCTCCTACAATGAGCAGTTCTTC
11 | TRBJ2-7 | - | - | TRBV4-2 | CASSQGDEQYF | TGTGCCAGCAGCCAAGGCGACGAGCAGTACTTC
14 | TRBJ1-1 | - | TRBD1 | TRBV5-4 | CASSLAGGGLEAFF | TGTGCCAGCAGCTTGGCAGGGGGTGGTCTTGAAGCTTTCTTT
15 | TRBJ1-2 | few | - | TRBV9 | CASSVAGQGIYGYTF | TGTGCCAGCAGCGTAGCAGGGCAGGGGATCTATGGCTACACCTTC
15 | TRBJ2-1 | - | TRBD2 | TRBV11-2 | CASSLSGGDMNEQFF | TGTGCCAGCAGCTTAAGCGGGGGGGACATGAATGAGCAGTTCTTC
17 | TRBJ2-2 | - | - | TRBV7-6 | CASSLGRVFGRTGELFF | TGTGCCAGCAGCTTAGGCCGGGTTTTTGGGAGGACCGGGGAGCTGTTTTTT
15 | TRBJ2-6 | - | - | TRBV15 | CATSRTTSGANVLTF | TGTGCCACCAGCAGGACGACATCTGGGGCCAACGTCCTGACTTTC
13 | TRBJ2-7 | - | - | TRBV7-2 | CASSLRRSYEQYF | TGTGCCAGCAGCTTGAGGCGCTCCTACGAGCAGTACTTC
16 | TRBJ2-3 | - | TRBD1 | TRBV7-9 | CASSLSKQGETDTQYF | TGTGCCAGCAGCTTAAGCAAGCAGGGGGAAACAGATACGCAGTATTTT
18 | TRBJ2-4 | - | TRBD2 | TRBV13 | CASSLGLGASGLGNIQYF | TGTGCCAGCAGCTTAGGCCTAGGGGCTAGCGGGCTGGGGAACATTCAGTACTTC
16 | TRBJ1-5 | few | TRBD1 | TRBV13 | CASSIRGRGRNQPQHF | TGTGCCAGCAGCATCAGGGGGCGCGGGCGCAATCAGCCCCAGCATTTT
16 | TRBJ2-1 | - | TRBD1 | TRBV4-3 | CASSQDWGTGYNEQFF | TGCGCCAGCAGCCAAGATTGGGGGACAGGCTACAATGAGCAGTTCTTC
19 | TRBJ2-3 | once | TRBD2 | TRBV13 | CASSLMGTSGMMLTDTQYF | TGTGCCAGCAGCTTAATGGGGACTAGCGGTATGATGTTGACAGATACGCAGTATTTT
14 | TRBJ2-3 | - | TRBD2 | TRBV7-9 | CASKGGRSTDTQYF | TGTGCCAGCAAGGGCGGGAGATCCACAGATACGCAGTATTTT